This T cell receptor beta chain originates from a study of T cell responses to AZD1222 COVID-19 vaccine. Overall study results and limits: The study found vaccine-associated CD4 TCRs spanning spike, dominant at 160-218 and 743-854.

Profiling relied on immunoSEQ multiplex PCR, and the TCRdb table lists in-frame clones only, not all of them. The sample holds over 200,000 clones, around 94% seen once. This CDR3 region has 11 residues. The germline gives CDR1 SEHNR, CDR2 FQNEAQ (reference sequence). The germline V and J ends were trimmed by 8 bases and 8 bases, with 10 bases remaining between them. With regard to this clone: Its antigen remains unknown.

The clonotype comes from an adult who received the MenACWY meningococcal vaccine as a control. The chain recombines TRBV7-9 with TRBJ2-1; D is unresolved. Here the sequenced sample was peripheral blood, taken 28 days after the second dose of the MenACWY control vaccine. The CDR3 sequence: CASHSSHEQFF. The CDR3 DNA sequence: TGTGCCAGCCACAGTAGCCATGAGCAGTTCTTC.